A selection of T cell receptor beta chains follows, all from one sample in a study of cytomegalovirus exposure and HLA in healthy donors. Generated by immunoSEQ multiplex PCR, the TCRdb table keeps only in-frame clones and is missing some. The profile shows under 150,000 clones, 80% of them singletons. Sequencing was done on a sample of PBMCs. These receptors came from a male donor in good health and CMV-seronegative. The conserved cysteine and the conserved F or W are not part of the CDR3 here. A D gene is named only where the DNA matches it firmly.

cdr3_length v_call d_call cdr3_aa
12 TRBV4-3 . ASSQSIGGTEAF
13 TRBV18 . ASSPGQRLNTEAF
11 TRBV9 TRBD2 ASSLSSSGEQH
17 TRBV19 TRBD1 ASSKIIGQGVLRQETQY
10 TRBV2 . ASSRGEGGYT
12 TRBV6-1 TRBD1 ASMWTGVYNEQF
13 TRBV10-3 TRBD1 AISESGGPNEKLF
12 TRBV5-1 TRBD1 ASSFTGGNEKLF
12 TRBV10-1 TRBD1 ASSEYRGPYEQY
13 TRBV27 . ASSFGWAGANGLT
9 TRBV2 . ASSRENIQY
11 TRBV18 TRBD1 ASSPRQGYEQY
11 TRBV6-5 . ASSRGGNYGYT